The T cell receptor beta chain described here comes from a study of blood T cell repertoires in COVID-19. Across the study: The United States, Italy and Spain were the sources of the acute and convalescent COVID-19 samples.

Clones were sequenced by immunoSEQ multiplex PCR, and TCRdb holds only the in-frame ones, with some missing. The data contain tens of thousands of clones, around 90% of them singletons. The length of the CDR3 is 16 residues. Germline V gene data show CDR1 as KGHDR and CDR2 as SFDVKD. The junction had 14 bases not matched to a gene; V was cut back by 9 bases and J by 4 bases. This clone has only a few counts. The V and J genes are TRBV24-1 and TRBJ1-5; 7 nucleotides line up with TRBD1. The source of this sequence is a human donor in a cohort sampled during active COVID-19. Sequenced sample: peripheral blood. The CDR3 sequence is CATVRQRQGRNQPQHF. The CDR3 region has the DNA TGTGCCACCGTCCGACAAAGACAGGGTCGGAATCAGCCCCAGCATTTT.